This TCR beta chain is from a study of T cells after posttransplantation cyclophosphamide. Sampled 1 year posttransplant, controls received myeloablative marrow transplants, methotrexate and a calcineurin inhibitor. TCRdb's copy holds only in-frame clones and misses some; the assay was immunoSEQ multiplex PCR. The sample contains 9,000 to 10,000 clones, 88% of which appear only once. The length of the CDR3 is 12 residues. Germline-derived CDR1 and CDR2 are LNHDA and SQIVND (reference sequence). Trimming removed 4 bases from V and 4 bases from J, with 7 bases in between. Here the sequenced sample was PBMCs, taken after an allogeneic stem cell transplant with a calcineurin inhibitor and methotrexate. The rearrangement links TRBV19 to TRBJ1-2; D is undetermined. The source is a young adult male patient who received an allogeneic stem cell transplant from an unrelated donor, was CMV-positive, and had no GVHD. Some T cells may have come from the graft donor. This CDR3 reads CASSNVAYGYTF. The CDR3 region has the DNA TGTGCCAGTAGTAACGTAGCCTATGGCTACACCTTC.